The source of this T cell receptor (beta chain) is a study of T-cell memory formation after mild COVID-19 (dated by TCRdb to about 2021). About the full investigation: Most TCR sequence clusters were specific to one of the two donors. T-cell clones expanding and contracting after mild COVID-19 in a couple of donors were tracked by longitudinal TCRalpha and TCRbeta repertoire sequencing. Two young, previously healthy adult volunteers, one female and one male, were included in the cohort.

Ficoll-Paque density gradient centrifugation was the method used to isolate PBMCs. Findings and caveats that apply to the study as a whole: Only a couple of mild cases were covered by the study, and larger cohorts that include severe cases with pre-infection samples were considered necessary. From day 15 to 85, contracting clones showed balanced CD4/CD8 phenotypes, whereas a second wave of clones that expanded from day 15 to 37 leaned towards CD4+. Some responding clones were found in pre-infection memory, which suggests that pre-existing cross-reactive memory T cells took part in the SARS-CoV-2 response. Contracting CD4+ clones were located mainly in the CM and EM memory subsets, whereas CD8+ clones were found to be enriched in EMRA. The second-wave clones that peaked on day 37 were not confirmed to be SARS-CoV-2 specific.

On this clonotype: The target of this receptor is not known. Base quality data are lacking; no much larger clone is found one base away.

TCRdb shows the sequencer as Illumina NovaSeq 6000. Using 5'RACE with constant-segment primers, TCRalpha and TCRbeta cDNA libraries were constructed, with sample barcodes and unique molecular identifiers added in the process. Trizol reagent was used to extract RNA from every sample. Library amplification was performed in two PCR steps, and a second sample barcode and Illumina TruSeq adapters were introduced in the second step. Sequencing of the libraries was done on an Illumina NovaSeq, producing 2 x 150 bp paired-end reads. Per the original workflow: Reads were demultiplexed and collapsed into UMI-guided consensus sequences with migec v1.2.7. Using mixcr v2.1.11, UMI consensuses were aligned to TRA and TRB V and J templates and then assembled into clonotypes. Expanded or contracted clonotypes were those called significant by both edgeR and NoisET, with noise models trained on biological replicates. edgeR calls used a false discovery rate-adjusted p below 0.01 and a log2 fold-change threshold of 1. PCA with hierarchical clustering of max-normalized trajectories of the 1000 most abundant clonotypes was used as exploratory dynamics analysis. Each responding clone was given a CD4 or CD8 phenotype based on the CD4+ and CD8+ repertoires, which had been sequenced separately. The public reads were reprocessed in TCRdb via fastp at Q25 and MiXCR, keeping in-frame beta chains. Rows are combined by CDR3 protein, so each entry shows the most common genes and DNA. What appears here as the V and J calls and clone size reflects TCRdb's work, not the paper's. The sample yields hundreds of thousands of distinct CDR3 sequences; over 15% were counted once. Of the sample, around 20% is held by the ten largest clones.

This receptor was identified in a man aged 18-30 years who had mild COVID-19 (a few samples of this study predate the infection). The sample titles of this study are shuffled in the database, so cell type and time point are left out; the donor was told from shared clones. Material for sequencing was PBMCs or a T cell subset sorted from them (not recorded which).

The DNA reads as follows: TGTGCCATCAGCCCCTCTACTAGCGGAGGAGAAGAGACCCAGTACTTC. Its translation is CAISPSTSGGEETQYF. The chain was built from TRBV10-3 and TRBJ2-5, with 8 bases in between that match TRBD2. The CDR3 has 16 amino acids, counting the end cysteine and phenylalanine. Only the CDR3 part of the read is kept: 48 bases, read in frame from the first base. Here V drops 6 bases and J drops 3 bases, and the junction holds 12 bases not matched to any gene. CDR1 and CDR2 were assigned from the germline V gene as ENHRY and SYGVKD.